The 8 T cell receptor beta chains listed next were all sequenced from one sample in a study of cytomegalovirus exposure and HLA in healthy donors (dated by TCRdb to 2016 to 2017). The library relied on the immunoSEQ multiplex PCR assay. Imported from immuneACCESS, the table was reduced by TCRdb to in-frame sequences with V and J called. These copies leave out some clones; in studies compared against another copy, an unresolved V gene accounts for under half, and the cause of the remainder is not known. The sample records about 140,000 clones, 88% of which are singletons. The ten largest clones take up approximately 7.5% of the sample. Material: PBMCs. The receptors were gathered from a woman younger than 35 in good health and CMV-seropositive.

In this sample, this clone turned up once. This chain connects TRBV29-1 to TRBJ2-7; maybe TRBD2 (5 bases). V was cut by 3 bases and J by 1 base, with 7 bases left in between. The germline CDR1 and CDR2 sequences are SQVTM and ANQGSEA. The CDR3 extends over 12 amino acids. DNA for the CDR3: TGCAGCGTTGAGGCGGGTTCCTACGAGCAGTACTTC. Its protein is CSVEAGSYEQYF.

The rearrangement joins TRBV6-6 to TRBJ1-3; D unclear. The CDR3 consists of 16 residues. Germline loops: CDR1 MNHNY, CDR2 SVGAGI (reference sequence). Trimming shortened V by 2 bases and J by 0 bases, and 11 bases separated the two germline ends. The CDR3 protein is CASSYPQEVSGNTIYF. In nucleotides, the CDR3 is TGTGCCAGCAGTTACCCCCAGGAGGTCTCTGGAAACACCATATATTTT.

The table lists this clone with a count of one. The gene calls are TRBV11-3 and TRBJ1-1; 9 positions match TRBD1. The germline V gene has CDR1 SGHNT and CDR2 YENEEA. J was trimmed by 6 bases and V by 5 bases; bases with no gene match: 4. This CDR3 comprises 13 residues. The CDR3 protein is CASSGQGKPEAFF. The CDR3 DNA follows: TGTGCCAGCAGCGGACAGGGGAAGCCTGAAGCTTTCTTT.

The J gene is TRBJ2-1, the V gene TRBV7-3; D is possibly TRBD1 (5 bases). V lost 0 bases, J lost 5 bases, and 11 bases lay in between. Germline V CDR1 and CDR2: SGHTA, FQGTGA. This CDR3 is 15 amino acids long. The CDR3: CASSLTGPNNNEQFF. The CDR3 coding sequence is TGTGCCAGCAGCTTAACGGGGCCCAATAACAATGAGCAGTTCTTC.

CDR3 sequence reads: CASQEVSGNTIYF. The CDR3 nucleotides read TGTGCCAGCCAGGAGGTTTCTGGAAACACCATATATTTT. The chain recombines TRBV7-9 with TRBJ1-3, with D unresolved. This CDR3 contains 13 residues. The germline CDR1 and CDR2 sequences are SEHNR and FQNEAQ (reference sequence). The V and J ends lost 8 bases and 1 base respectively, with 9 bases between them.

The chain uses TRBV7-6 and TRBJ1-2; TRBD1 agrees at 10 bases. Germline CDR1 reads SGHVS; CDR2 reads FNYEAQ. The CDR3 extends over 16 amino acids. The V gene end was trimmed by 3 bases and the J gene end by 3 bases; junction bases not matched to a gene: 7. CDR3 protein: CASSLGQGTWDYGYTF. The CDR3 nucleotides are TGTGCCAGCAGCTTGGGACAGGGGACGTGGGACTATGGCTACACCTTC.

CDR3 residues: CASRLAGYNEQFF. CDR3 DNA: TGTGCCAGCCGGCTAGCGGGGTACAATGAGCAGTTCTTC. The rearrangement joins TRBV28 to TRBJ2-1; 9 bases map to TRBD2. The CDR3 is made up of 13 amino acids. Germline-derived CDR1 and CDR2 are MDHEN and SYDVKM. Losses at the gene ends were 8 bases for V and 4 bases for J; bases not matched to a gene: 3. Together with reference TRBV28 and TRBJ2-1, the CDR3 gives the full variable domain: DVKVTQSSRYLVKRTGEKVFLECVQDMDHENMFWYRQDPGLGLRLIYFSYDVKMKEKGDIPEGYSVSREKKERFSLILESASTNQTSMYLCASRLAGYNEQFFGPGTRLTVL.

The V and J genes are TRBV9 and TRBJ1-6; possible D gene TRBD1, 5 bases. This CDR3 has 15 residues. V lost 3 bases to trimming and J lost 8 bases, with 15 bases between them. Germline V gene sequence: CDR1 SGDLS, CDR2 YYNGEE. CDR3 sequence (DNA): TGTGCCAGCAGCGCCCGACAGATCCTCGATTCACCCCTCCACTTT. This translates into CASSARQILDSPLHF.